This is a list of T cell receptor beta chains from one sample in a study of T cells in Graves' hyperthyroidism and ophthalmopathy. TCRdb processed the multiplex PCR reads anew with MiXCR; each CDR3 protein has one entry. The data contain fewer than 450,000 distinct CDR3 sequences, roughly 15% of them seen just once; the ten biggest clones take up about 21%. The material sequenced was blood. These TCRs come from a woman in her sixties or seventies with Graves' ophthalmopathy. CDR3s include the opening cysteine and the closing phenylalanine or tryptophan. D genes are given only for firm matches. Not every row has a clone size; where given, it reads once, few, many or a size class.

j_call	clone_size	d_call	v_call	cdr3_aa	cdr3_nt
TRBJ2-4	many	TRBD2	TRBV12-3/TRBV12-4	CASLAGSLAKNIQYF	TGTGCCAGCTTAGCGGGCAGTTTAGCCAAAAACATTCAGTACTTC
TRBJ2-2	many	TRBD2	TRBV28	CASRQWGGPPGELFF	TGTGCCAGCAGGCAATGGGGAGGGCCCCCCGGGGAGCTGTTTTTT
TRBJ2-2	many	TRBD1	TRBV20-1	CSAKPPLGQGSTGELFF	TGCAGTGCTAAGCCACCCCTAGGACAGGGATCCACCGGGGAGCTGTTTTTT
TRBJ2-5	many	-	TRBV29-1	CSVRAGTQETQYF	TGCAGCGTCCGAGCCGGGACACAAGAGACCCAGTACTTC
TRBJ2-7	many	-	TRBV5-1	CASRPGLPGEQYF	TGCGCCAGCAGGCCTGGCCTCCCCGGCGAGCAGTACTTC
TRBJ2-4	few	-	TRBV5-5	CASNLQNIQYF	TGTGCCAGCAACCTTCAAAACATTCAGTACTTC
TRBJ2-6	once	TRBD1	TRBV27	CASSLLGQGSGANVLTF	TGTGCCAGCAGTTTATTGGGACAGGGTTCTGGGGCCAACGTCCTGACTTTC
TRBJ2-2	few	TRBD1	TRBV7-9	CASRITGGHGELFF	TGTGCCAGCAGGATTACAGGGGGCCACGGGGAGCTGTTTTTT
TRBJ1-6	few	-	TRBV25-1	CACRGYNSPLHF	TGTGCCTGCAGGGGTTATAATTCACCCCTCCACTTT
TRBJ1-2	many	-	TRBV12-3/TRBV12-4	CASSFSGVGYTF	TGTGCCAGCAGTTTCAGCGGGGTTGGCTACACCTTC
TRBJ1-5	few	-	TRBV5-6	CASSLSLGTEGNQPQHF	TGTGCCAGCAGCTTGTCTTTAGGCACGGAGGGCAATCAGCCCCAGCATTTT
TRBJ1-2	-	-	TRBV3-1	CASSQALGYTF	TGTGCCAGCAGCCAAGCTCTGGGCTACACCTTC
TRBJ2-1	many	TRBD1	TRBV3-1	CASSRRTGVLYNEQFF	TGTGCCAGCAGCCGGAGGACAGGGGTACTATACAATGAGCAGTTCTTC
TRBJ1-6	-	-	TRBV3-1	CASSQAGGGGPNSPLHF	TGTGCCAGCAGCCAAGCTGGCGGCGGAGGCCCTAATTCACCCCTCCACTTT
TRBJ1-2	-	-	TRBV7-2	CASSLAGQLYGYTF	TGTGCCAGCAGCTTAGCTGGACAGCTTTATGGCTACACCTTC
TRBJ1-2	few	-	TRBV11-2	CASSQTDLYGYTF	TGTGCCAGCAGCCAAACAGACCTCTATGGCTACACCTTC
TRBJ2-3	few	-	TRBV29-1	CSVEKAGSTDTQYF	TGCAGCGTTGAAAAGGCGGGAAGCACAGATACGCAGTATTTT
TRBJ2-7	many	TRBD2	TRBV20-1	CSARDGGRAGEQYF	TGCAGTGCTAGAGATGGCGGGAGGGCGGGCGAGCAGTACTTC
TRBJ2-5	-	-	TRBV29-1	CSVEEGGGGVTQYF	TGCAGCGTTGAAGAGGGAGGGGGCGGTGTGACCCAGTACTTC
TRBJ2-1	-	TRBD2	TRBV28	CASLLGGSDEQFF	TGTGCCAGCCTCTTGGGAGGGTCGGATGAGCAGTTCTTC
TRBJ2-3	many	TRBD2	TRBV24-1	CATSSRTSQDTQYF	TGTGCCACCAGTTCTAGGACTAGCCAAGATACGCAGTATTTT
TRBJ2-3	-	-	TRBV4-2	CASSRRLRRDGTDTQYF	TGTGCCAGCAGCCGCCGTTTGAGACGGGATGGTACAGATACGCAGTATTTT
TRBJ2-3	-	-	TRBV20-1	CSARNRRGRVLATITDTQYF	TGCAGTGCTAGAAATCGGAGGGGGCGCGTTTTGGCGACCATAACAGATACGCAGTATTTT
TRBJ1-2	many	TRBD1	TRBV15	CATSTDRGAGDGYTF	TGTGCCACCAGCACTGACAGGGGGGCCGGAGATGGCTACACCTTC
TRBJ1-6	-	TRBD1	TRBV12-3/TRBV12-4	CASSRQGGGYSPLHF	TGTGCCAGCAGCAGACAGGGGGGGGGTTATTCACCCCTCCACTTT
TRBJ2-7	many	-	TRBV12-3/TRBV12-4	CASSLNVASPYEQYF	TGTGCCAGCAGTTTAAACGTAGCGAGCCCCTACGAGCAGTACTTC
TRBJ2-1	-	TRBD2	TRBV7-8	CASSFLAGGPYEQFF	TGTGCCAGCAGCTTTTTGGCGGGAGGGCCTTATGAGCAGTTCTTC
TRBJ1-2	-	-	TRBV19	CASSWGSNYGYTF	TGTGCCAGTAGTTGGGGCAGCAACTATGGCTACACCTTC
TRBJ2-5	-	TRBD2	TRBV27	CASSFWDSGGQETQYF	TGTGCCAGCAGTTTCTGGGACAGCGGGGGGCAAGAGACCCAGTACTTC
TRBJ2-4	many	-	TRBV12-3/TRBV12-4	CASSLSGGRTKNIQYF	TGTGCCAGCAGTTTAAGTGGGGGCCGAACCAAAAACATTCAGTACTTC
TRBJ2-3	-	TRBD2	TRBV5-1	CASSSGLATTTDTQYF	TGCGCCAGCAGCTCCGGACTAGCTACCACCACAGATACGCAGTATTTT
TRBJ1-3	many	TRBD1	TRBV3-1	CASSLTGTGGTPIYF	TGTGCCAGCAGCCTAACCGGGACAGGGGGAACGCCCATATATTTT
TRBJ2-5	-	-	TRBV10-2	CASSSPGAQETQYF	TGCGCCAGCAGTTCCCCCGGGGCCCAAGAGACCCAGTACTTC
TRBJ2-1	many	TRBD2	TRBV11-2	CASSQTSGRALQQFF	TGTGCCAGCAGCCAAACTAGCGGGAGAGCCCTCCAGCAGTTCTTC
TRBJ2-1	many	TRBD2	TRBV20-1	CSATGTSGRSTYNEQFF	TGCAGTGCAACCGGGACTAGCGGGAGGTCCACCTACAATGAGCAGTTCTTC
TRBJ2-7	many	TRBD2	TRBV28	CASRGTSSYEQYF	TGTGCCAGCAGGGGGACTAGCTCCTACGAGCAGTACTTC
TRBJ2-3	many	-	TRBV20-1	CSARPDSRADTQYF	TGCAGTGCTAGACCCGACTCCAGGGCAGATACGCAGTATTTT
TRBJ2-5	many	-	TRBV20-1	CSANGQETQYF	TGCAGTGCTAACGGGCAAGAGACCCAGTACTTC
TRBJ2-7	many	-	TRBV3-1	CASSQDPRGGRSYEQYF	TGTGCCAGCAGCCAAGATCCGAGGGGCGGGCGTTCCTACGAGCAGTACTTC
TRBJ2-1	-	TRBD1	TRBV5-1	CASSLGGDRLVSEQFF	TGCGCCAGCAGCTTGGGGGGGGACAGGCTGGTCAGCGAGCAGTTCTTC
TRBJ2-2	-	TRBD1	TRBV9	CACGTGKAGELFF	TGTGCCTGTGGGACAGGGAAGGCCGGGGAGCTGTTTTTT
TRBJ1-5	many	-	TRBV6-5	CASSYEGNQPQHF	TGTGCCAGCAGTTACGAGGGCAATCAGCCCCAGCATTTT
TRBJ2-7	-	TRBD1	TRBV24-1	CATAGTERGQYEQYF	TGTGCCACAGCCGGGACAGAGAGGGGGCAATACGAGCAGTACTTC
TRBJ1-1	many	-	TRBV9	CASSPGTLNTEAFF	TGTGCCAGCAGCCCCGGGACATTGAACACTGAAGCTTTCTTT
TRBJ2-2	many	-	TRBV28	CASPDRNTGELFF	TGTGCCAGCCCCGACAGGAACACCGGGGAGCTGTTTTTT
TRBJ2-1	many	TRBD2	TRBV12-3/TRBV12-4	CASSLGSGRAEQFF	TGTGCCAGCAGTTTGGGTAGCGGGAGAGCTGAGCAGTTCTTC
TRBJ2-1	many	TRBD2	TRBV5-1	CASSSGTSGRSEQFF	TGCGCCAGCAGCTCCGGGACTAGCGGGAGGTCTGAGCAGTTCTTC
TRBJ1-2	once	-	TRBV19	CASSIGDGVNYGYTF	TGTGCCAGTAGTATAGGGGACGGCGTTAACTATGGCTACACCTTC
TRBJ2-5	few	-	TRBV4-1	CASSQILGLAQETQYF	TGCGCCAGCAGCCAGATTTTGGGACTGGCGCAAGAGACCCAGTACTTC
TRBJ2-1	-	TRBD2	TRBV29-1	CSGGTSKVGNEQFF	TGCAGCGGTGGGACTAGCAAGGTGGGCAATGAGCAGTTCTTC
TRBJ2-5	many	TRBD2	TRBV24-1	CATSVGLAGVETQYF	TGTGCCACCAGTGTGGGTCTAGCGGGAGTAGAGACCCAGTACTTC
TRBJ2-3	many	TRBD1	TRBV3-1	CASSQGLTGVVTDTQYF	TGTGCCAGCAGCCAAGGACTGACAGGGGTAGTAACAGATACGCAGTATTTT
TRBJ2-1	many	TRBD2	TRBV6-1	CASSPGLAGGEQFF	TGTGCCAGCAGCCCCGGACTAGCGGGAGGTGAGCAGTTCTTC